Sequencing of this T cell receptor (beta chain) was carried out in a study of CD8+CD57+ T cells in acquired aplastic anemia. This clonotype has at least ten counts. As yet, its antigen is unknown. Patients selected for sequencing had displayed CD8+CD57+ cell expansion by flow cytometry. Every patient was diagnosed with severe acquired aplastic anemia. Study-level findings and limits: Researchers report that around 30 CD8+ CDR3 sequences appeared in both patients and controls.

It was genomic DNA that served as the template for profiling TCR beta VDJ and CDR3. TCRdb ran MiXCR on the reads and lists one entry per CDR3 protein. The sample lists under 200,000 distinct CDR3 sequences, around half seen once, with 2.5% to 3.5% in the top ten. The CDR3 runs to 15 residues. Germline V gene lookup returns CDR1 ENHRY and CDR2 SYGVKD. Trimming took 2 bases from V and 1 from J; bases not matched to a gene: 4. The TCR sequence derives from a human donor with aplastic anemia. The chain links TRBV10-3 to TRBJ2-7; TRBD2 agrees at 8 bases. Material for sequencing was sorted CD4+, CD8+, or CD8+CD57+ T cells (not recorded which) from PBMCs. CDR3 nucleotides: TGTGCCATCAGTGAGCCCTCGGGAGGGTCCTACGAGCAGTACTTC. Amino acids: CAISEPSGGSYEQYF.